Listed below are T cell receptor beta chains from one sample, sequenced in a study of CD8+ T cells in alopecia areata. Generated by immunoSEQ multiplex PCR, the TCRdb table keeps only in-frame clones and is missing some. The profile shows 190,000 or so clones, roughly 50% of them singletons. Sample: CD4+ T cells sorted from blood, taken at week 24, from a patient treated with tofacitinib. Every receptor here comes from a human donor with alopecia areata. CDR3s include the opening cysteine and the closing phenylalanine or tryptophan. D genes are given only for firm matches. A clone size is listed for some rows: how often the clone was seen (once, few, many), or a class if it is expanded.

CDR3 length	V gene	D gene	J gene	clone size	CDR3 protein	CDR3 DNA
17	TRBV4-3	NA	TRBJ2-6	NA	CASSQARLWGLANVLTF	TGCGCCAGCAGCCAAGCTCGGCTTTGGGGGTTGGCCAACGTCCTGACTTTC
15	TRBV2	TRBD1	TRBJ1-2	NA	CASSRTGTNQHGYTF	TGTGCCAGCAGTCGGACAGGGACTAACCAACATGGCTACACCTTC
14	TRBV28	NA	TRBJ2-5	NA	CASSFGRKQETQYF	TGTGCCAGCAGTTTTGGGAGAAAACAAGAGACCCAGTACTTC
16	TRBV5-4	TRBD1	TRBJ1-2	NA	CASSHRGPGTEYGYTF	TGTGCCAGCAGTCACAGAGGGCCAGGGACAGAGTATGGCTACACCTTC
16	TRBV23-1	TRBD2	TRBJ2-1	NA	CASSQSLAGAYNEQFF	TGCGCCAGCAGTCAATCCTTAGCGGGGGCCTACAATGAGCAGTTCTTC
14	TRBV2	NA	TRBJ2-3	NA	CASSDGGGEDTQYF	TGTGCCAGCAGTGACGGAGGGGGGGAAGATACGCAGTATTTT
12	TRBV7-8	NA	TRBJ2-1	NA	CARGVEQTEQFF	TGTGCCAGGGGTGTGGAACAGACTGAGCAGTTCTTC
13	TRBV5-1	NA	TRBJ2-7	NA	CASSTSTAYEQYF	TGCGCCAGCAGCACATCGACCGCCTACGAGCAGTACTTC
16	TRBV5-4	NA	TRBJ2-2	NA	CASSLLKRTNTGELFF	TGTGCCAGCAGCTTGCTCAAGCGTACGAACACCGGGGAGCTGTTTTTT
14	TRBV18	NA	TRBJ1-1	NA	CASSIEEQNTEAFF	TGTGCCAGCTCAATCGAGGAGCAGAACACTGAAGCTTTCTTT
15	TRBV5-1	NA	TRBJ2-7	NA	CASSLGLVATDEQYF	TGCGCCAGCAGCTTGGGACTAGTAGCGACCGACGAGCAGTACTTC
12	TRBV29-1	NA	TRBJ2-3	few	CSLVGSTDTQYF	TGCAGTCTGGTGGGCTCCACAGATACGCAGTATTTT
17	TRBV5-4	TRBD1	TRBJ2-7	few	CASSPGQGRGARYEQYF	TGTGCCAGCAGCCCGGGACAGGGGCGTGGGGCCAGGTACGAGCAGTACTTC
14	TRBV30	TRBD1	TRBJ1-2	NA	CAWSRDRGRYGYTF	TGTGCCTGGAGCAGGGACAGAGGACGGTATGGCTACACCTTC
16	TRBV23-1	NA	TRBJ2-7	few	CASSQSQQDTSYEQYF	TGCGCCAGCAGTCAATCTCAACAGGATACCTCCTACGAGCAGTACTTC
16	TRBV5-1	NA	TRBJ2-6	NA	CASSPGHPSGANVLTF	TGCGCCAGCAGCCCGGGACACCCCTCTGGGGCCAACGTCCTGACTTTC
16	TRBV7-2	NA	TRBJ2-3	NA	CASSLAGSRLTDTQYF	TGTGCCAGCAGCTTAGCGGGCAGCAGACTCACAGATACGCAGTATTTT
16	TRBV4-1	NA	TRBJ1-6	NA	CASSQVPAGRNSPLHF	TGCGCCAGCAGCCAAGTTCCAGCGGGGAGAAATTCACCCCTCCACTTT